The next 22 T cell receptor beta chains were all read from a single sample in a study of T cells in Graves' hyperthyroidism and ophthalmopathy. Amplified TCR beta CDR3 regions came from RNA transcripts. The HTBI primer set was used in a first-round RT-PCR of the TCR CDR3. In TCRdb, the multiplex PCR reads were re-called with MiXCR into one record per CDR3 protein. The sample shows about 180,000 distinct CDR3 sequences, approximately 15% of them seen only once. Sequenced sample: blood. Receptors were obtained from a woman between 50 and 59 years old with Graves' hyperthyroidism.

Points on this clonotype: Given a much more abundant clone one base away, this may be a read error. The V call is TRBV2, the J call TRBJ2-1; possible D gene TRBD2, 5 bases. Germline V CDR1 and CDR2: SNHLY, FYNNEI. The germline V and J ends were trimmed by 8 bases and 5 bases, with 16 bases remaining between them. The CDR3 has 14 amino acids. The CDR3 here is CASGRDTAHNEQFF. The CDR3 nucleotides are TGTGCCAGCGGTCGGGATACAGCGCACAATGAGCAGTTCTTC. The variable domain in full, completed from reference TRBV2 and TRBJ2-1, reads EPEVTQTPSHQVTQMGQEVILRCVPISNHLYFYWYRQILGQKVEFLVSFYNNEISEKSEIFDDQFSVERPDGSNFTLKIRSTKLEDSAMYFCASGRDTAHNEQFFGPGTRLTVL.

Ten or more counts support this clonotype. The V call is TRBV6-1, the J call TRBJ2-7; D tentatively fits TRBD1 or TRBD2 (5 bases each). V was clipped by 6 bases and J by 6 bases, with 24 bases between them. Germline V gene lookup returns CDR1 MNHNS and CDR2 SASEGT. The length of the CDR3 is 16 residues. CDR3 protein: CASRRGRQVYPFEQYF. The CDR3 DNA reads as TGTGCCAGCAGGAGGGGAAGGCAGGTTTACCCCTTCGAGCAGTACTTC.

In its sample, this clonotype was seen many times. This sequence joins TRBV3-1 and TRBJ1-5, with D possibly TRBD1 on 5 matching bases. The CDR3 loop spans 17 amino acids. Germline CDR1 reads LGHDT; CDR2 reads YNNKEL (reference sequence). With 3 bases removed from V and 2 bases from J, the gap between germline ends came to 17 bases. The CDR3 region has the DNA TGTGCCAGCAGCCAGTCCGGGGGGGGTACGGGCAATCAGCCCCAGCATTTT. It specifies CASSQSGGGTGNQPQHF.

This clonotype was detected many times. The chain employs TRBV6-1 and TRBJ2-7; 7 nucleotides agree with TRBD1. J was trimmed by 3 bases and V by 5 bases; bases with no gene match: 10. Germline-derived CDR1 and CDR2 are MNHNS and SASEGT. The CDR3 covers 15 residues. The CDR3 here is CASSYHKDRSYEQYF. CDR3 bases: TGTGCCAGCAGTTACCATAAGGACAGGAGCTACGAGCAGTACTTC.

This clonotype was counted ten times or more. V is TRBV7-3 and J is TRBJ2-3; D might be TRBD1 or TRBD2, each matching 5 bases. The germline V gene encodes CDR1 SGHTA and CDR2 FQGTGA. This CDR3 contains 15 residues. The germline V and J ends were trimmed by 5 bases and 2 bases, with 14 bases remaining between them. Written as DNA, the CDR3 is TGTGCCAGCAGCGCCCTGGGACGGGACACAGATACGCAGTATTTT. Its translation is CASSALGRDTDTQYF.

This clonotype has at least ten counts. The chain has TRBV13 and TRBJ1-1, with 9 bases lining up with TRBD1. Germline V gene lookup returns CDR1 PRHDT and CDR2 FYEKMQ (reference sequence). V lost 4 bases to trimming and J lost 6 bases; unmatched junction nucleotides: 6. This CDR3 has 14 residues. Here the CDR3 reads CASSSPGTGPEAFF. The CDR3 bases are TGTGCCAGCAGCTCGCCCGGGACAGGGCCTGAAGCTTTCTTT.

The gene calls are TRBV4-1 and TRBJ1-1; D gene unclear. Germline CDR1 MGHRA, CDR2 YSYEKL. The germline V and J ends were trimmed by 0 bases and 1 base, with 6 bases remaining between them. The CDR3 has 14 amino acids. The CDR3 nucleotides are TGCGCCAGCAGCCAAGATATCTCGAACACTGAAGCTTTCTTT. Amino acids: CASSQDISNTEAFF.

This clonotype has ten or more counts. V and J are TRBV6-2 or TRBV6-3 and TRBJ1-1; D is uncertain. The CDR3 covers 15 residues. CDR1 MNHEY and CDR2 SVGEGT come from the germline V gene. Trimming removed 0 bases from V and 1 base from J, with 9 bases in between. The CDR3 DNA follows: TGTGCCAGCAGTTACTCGAGGCGGTGGAACACTGAAGCTTTCTTT. Translating it yields CASSYSRRWNTEAFF.

The table lists this clonotype with many counts. J is TRBJ2-3 and V is TRBV7-9, with 9 bases fitting TRBD2. V gave up 9 bases and J gave up 3 bases; unmatched junction bases: 7. CDR3 length: 14 residues. Per the germline V gene, CDR1 is SEHNR and CDR2 is FQNEAQ (reference sequence). Here the CDR3 DNA reads TGTGCCAGTCGGCTAGCGGGGACTACAGATACGCAGTATTTT. Protein: CASRLAGTTDTQYF. Using reference TRBV7-9 and TRBJ2-3 for the parts outside the CDR3, the full variable domain is DTGVSQNPRHKITKRGQNVTFRCDPISEHNRLYWYRQTLGQGPEFLTYFQNEAQLEKSRLLSDRFSAERPKGSFSTLEIQRTEQGDSAMYLCASRLAGTTDTQYFGPGTRLTVL.

This clonotype was seen many times. The rearrangement links TRBV14 to TRBJ2-7, with 8 nucleotides matching TRBD1. The CDR3 covers 14 residues. Germline V gene sequence: CDR1 SGHDN, CDR2 FVKESK. J lost 5 bases, V lost 6 bases, and 9 bases had no gene match. The CDR3 nucleotides read TGTGCCAGCAGTCGACAGGGGATGATGGACGAGCAGTACTTC. Translation gives CASSRQGMMDEQYF.

This clonotype was seen repeatedly, ten times or more. The V call is TRBV20-1, the J call TRBJ1-2; no firm D call. V lost 3 bases to trimming and J lost 4 bases, with 15 bases between them. The CDR3 runs 14 residues. The V gene's germline CDR1 is DFQATT and CDR2 SNEGSKA (reference sequence). For the CDR3, the DNA is TGCAGTGCTAGGCGGGGTCCCTACCCCTATGGCTACACCTTC. Translating it yields CSARRGPYPYGYTF.

This clonotype occurred many times. The V and J genes are TRBV5-1 and TRBJ1-6; 8 nucleotides match TRBD1. There are 15 residues in the CDR3. V dropped 0 bases and J dropped 12; count of bases not matched to a gene: 8. Germline lookup yields CDR1 SGHRS and CDR2 YFSETQ. The CDR3 nucleotides read TGCGCCAGCAGCTTGGGGACAGGGCAGAAGTTACCCCTCCACTTT. Its protein product is CASSLGTGQKLPLHF.

Worth noting for this clonotype: Possible read error: a much larger clone is one base away. V and J are TRBV3-1 and TRBJ1-5; D is ambiguous. The CDR3 is made up of 16 amino acids. Trimming removed 4 bases from V and 3 bases from J, with 16 bases in between. Germline CDR1 and CDR2: LGHDT and YNNKEL (reference sequence). CDR3 region: CASSRTGNGDNQPQHF. The CDR3 DNA sequence: TGTGCCAGCAGCCGAACGGGGAACGGGGACAATCAGCCCCAGCATTTT.

Many counts were recorded for this clonotype. This sequence joins TRBV2 and TRBJ2-5; 11 bases are shared with TRBD2. Germline CDR1 is SNHLY and CDR2 is FYNNEI. This CDR3 has 15 amino acids. Losses at the gene ends were 5 bases for V and 5 bases for J; bases not matched to a gene: 7. CDR3 sequence reads: CASSPLAGGGETQYF. The DNA of the CDR3 is TGTGCCAGCAGTCCCCTAGCGGGGGGCGGGGAGACCCAGTACTTC.

This clonotype appeared many times. This chain uses TRBV20-1 with TRBJ1-1; 7 nucleotides match TRBD1. Losses at the gene ends were 3 bases for V and 1 base for J; bases not matched to a gene: 8. The CDR3 sequence is 15 residues long. The V gene's germline CDR1 is DFQATT and CDR2 SNEGSKA (reference sequence). As DNA, the CDR3 is TGCAGTGCTAGGGCCCCCAGGGGGGAGAACACTGAAGCTTTCTTT. Translation: CSARAPRGENTEAFF.

This clonotype was picked up many times. The rearrangement links TRBV27 to TRBJ1-4, with D unresolved. V was trimmed by 0 bases and J by 11 bases, leaving 7 bases between them. Germline V CDR1 and CDR2: MNHEY, SMNVEV (reference sequence). This CDR3 has 12 amino acids. CDR3: CASSLSGGKLFF. The CDR3 DNA sequence: TGTGCCAGCAGTTTATCGGGCGGCAAACTGTTTTTT.

This clonotype was seen more than once but under ten times. The chain combines TRBV4-2 with TRBJ2-1, with TRBD2 matching over 13 bases. CDR3 length: 19 amino acids. Germline trimming cut 3 bases from V and 9 bases from J; bases unmatched to any gene: 17. CDR1 is LGHNA, CDR2 YNFKEQ, per germline. CDR3 protein: CASSQDPSLTSGGAGEQFF. The CDR3 nucleotides are TGTGCCAGCAGCCAGGACCCCTCACTTACTAGCGGGGGGGCCGGTGAGCAGTTCTTC.

This clonotype was picked up many times. The J gene is TRBJ2-3, the V gene TRBV11-2; 12 positions agree with TRBD2. The CDR3 has 16 amino acids. Germline assignment: CDR1 SGHAT and CDR2 FQNNGV. Trimming removed 1 base from V and 3 bases from J; junction bases left unmatched: 2. The CDR3 loop is CASSLVLAGGTDTQYF. In nucleotides, the CDR3 is TGTGCCAGCAGCTTAGTCCTAGCGGGGGGGACAGATACGCAGTATTTT. The complete variable domain, with remaining parts taken from reference TRBV11-2 and TRBJ2-3, reads EAGVAQSPRYKIIEKRQSVAFWCNPISGHATLYWYQQILGQGPKLLIQFQNNGVVDDSQLPKDRFSAERLKGVDSTLKIQPAKLEDSAVYLCASSLVLAGGTDTQYFGPGTRLTVL.

In this sample, this clonotype turned up many times. The chain has TRBV6-2 or TRBV6-3 and TRBJ2-1; 9 bases are shared with TRBD1. V gave up 5 bases and J gave up 6 bases; unmatched junction bases: 8. Per germline, CDR1 MNHEY and CDR2 SVGEGT. This CDR3 spans 15 amino acids. The CDR3 sequence: CASSRQGGSGNEQFF. In DNA form, the CDR3 reads TGTGCCAGCAGTCGACAGGGGGGGTCGGGCAATGAGCAGTTCTTC.

J is TRBJ2-3 and V is TRBV11-2; D perhaps matches TRBD2 (5 bases). The CDR3 runs to 16 residues. Germline V CDR1 and CDR2: SGHAT, FQNNGV. Deletions cut 5 bases from V and 5 bases from J, with 20 bases between. CDR3 in amino acids: CASSQILGGWEDTQYF. The DNA for the CDR3 is TGTGCCAGCAGCCAAATCCTTGGCGGGTGGGAAGATACGCAGTATTTT. Full variable domain (remainder filled in from reference TRBV11-2 and TRBJ2-3): EAGVAQSPRYKIIEKRQSVAFWCNPISGHATLYWYQQILGQGPKLLIQFQNNGVVDDSQLPKDRFSAERLKGVDSTLKIQPAKLEDSAVYLCASSQILGGWEDTQYFGPGTRLTVL.

Many counts were recorded for this clonotype. The rearrangement links TRBV5-1 to TRBJ2-1; D might be TRBD1 (5 bases). V was shortened by 3 bases and J by 10 bases, with 17 bases between the two germline ends. Germline V gives CDR1 SGHRS, CDR2 YFSETQ. The CDR3 contains 14 residues. The CDR3 here is CASSSYEHRTEQFF. Written as DNA, the CDR3 is TGCGCCAGCAGCTCTTACGAACATCGGACAGAGCAGTTCTTC.

This clonotype was picked up many times. The V call is TRBV3-1, the J call TRBJ1-1; D not certain. The V end lost 5 bases, the J end lost 1 base, and 8 bases lay between the germline ends. Per the germline V gene, CDR1 is LGHDT and CDR2 is YNNKEL (reference sequence). CDR3 length equals 13 residues. The CDR3 nucleotides read TGTGCCAGCAGCGCTCAAAGGAACACTGAAGCTTTCTTT. Translated, it gives CASSAQRNTEAFF.